Shown below are 19 T cell receptor beta chains from a single sample sequenced in a study of T and B cells in COVID-19 patients. TRB rearrangements were amplified by multiplex PCR with BIOMED2 TRB-A/B primers. Each CDR3 protein is one row after TCRdb ran MiXCR on the multiplex PCR reads. This sample has 7,000 or so distinct CDR3 sequences, with around a quarter found just once. Blood genomic DNA input for TRB amplification was 250-500 ng. Sequenced material: blood. The receptors stem from a human donor with active COVID-19.

This clonotype is medium-sized in the sample. The chain employs TRBV27 and TRBJ2-2; weak D call: TRBD1 (6 bases). Germline values: CDR1 MNHEY, CDR2 SMNVEV (reference sequence). V shed 5 bases and J shed 7 bases, with 14 bases lying between them. CDR3 length: 14 residues. The CDR3 DNA follows: TGTGCCAGCAGTCCAGGGGTGGTTAGCGGGGAGCTGTTTTTT. Its protein is CASSPGVVSGELFF.

This rearrangement joins TRBV6-5 to TRBJ1-1, with D possibly being TRBD1 (6 bases). The CDR3 has 13 residues. Per germline, CDR1 MNHEY and CDR2 SVGAGI. The V and J ends lost 6 bases and 0 bases respectively, with 8 bases between them. CDR3 bases: TGTGCCAGCAGGGACAGCATGAACACTGAAGCTTTCTTT. It codes for CASRDSMNTEAFF.

As to this clonotype: This may arise from a read error, as a much more abundant clone is one base away. V is TRBV11-3 and J is TRBJ1-2, with D possibly TRBD1 on 6 matching bases. The CDR3 runs 14 residues. The V end lost 3 bases, the J end lost 8 bases, and 16 bases lay between the germline ends. Germline V CDR1 and CDR2: SGHNT, YENEEA. CDR3 protein: CASSFATGLRGYTF. CDR3 bases: TGTGCCAGCAGCTTTGCTACAGGGTTGCGGGGCTACACCTTC.

This clonotype is termed medium-sized (0.01 to 0.1%). CDR3 bases: TGTGCCAGCTCACCGGGCGGAGCGGTTGGGTCAGATACGCAGTATTTT. Amino acids: CASSPGGAVGSDTQYF. The chain has TRBV18 and TRBJ2-3; D is perhaps TRBD2 (5 bases). Trimming cost V 3 bases and J 4 bases, with 17 bases left between them. The CDR3 has 16 residues. Per the germline V gene, CDR1 is KGHSH and CDR2 is LQKENI.

This clonotype ranks as medium-sized. The chain joins TRBV6-5 to TRBJ2-7; TRBD1 matches at 12 bases. The CDR3 totals 16 residues. CDR1 and CDR2 (germline): MNHEY, SVGAGI. Trimming cost V 6 bases and J 4 bases; bases outside gene matches: 10. The CDR3 nucleotides are TGTGCCAGCAGCCGATCGGGACAGGGGGCGCGGTACGAGCAGTACTTC. Translating it yields CASSRSGQGARYEQYF.

By frequency in the sample, this clonotype is medium-sized. The gene calls are TRBV5-5 and TRBJ2-2, with D hard to call. V was clipped by 1 base and J by 4 bases, with 5 bases between them. The germline V gene encodes CDR1 SGHKS and CDR2 YYEKEE (reference sequence). The CDR3 spans 13 residues. The CDR3 here is CASSLNPTGELFF. In nucleotides, the CDR3 is TGTGCCAGCAGCTTGAATCCCACCGGGGAGCTGTTTTTT.

This clonotype rates as medium-sized. Written as DNA, the CDR3 is TGTGCCAGCAGTTACCTTCGGACTAGCGGGACATCCTACAATGAGCAGTTCTTC. Protein: CASSYLRTSGTSYNEQFF. This chain links TRBV6-2 or TRBV6-3 with TRBJ2-1; 12 nucleotides agree with TRBD2. This CDR3 is built from 18 residues. The V gene end was trimmed by 2 bases and the J gene end by 1 base; junction bases not matched to a gene: 6. The germline V gene has CDR1 MNHEY and CDR2 SVGEGT.

CDR3 nucleotide sequence: TGTGCCAGCAGCCCCATTGGACTAGCGGAAGGGGGTAGCACAGATACGCAGTATTTT. Translating gives CASSPIGLAEGGSTDTQYF. This chain uses TRBV13 with TRBJ2-3, with 10 bases identical to TRBD2. J was trimmed by 0 bases and V by 5 bases; bases with no gene match: 14. CDR1 PRHDT and CDR2 FYEKMQ come from the germline V gene (reference sequence). This CDR3 spans 19 amino acids.

The rearrangement links TRBV20-1 to TRBJ2-1, with TRBD2 matching over 8 bases. Germline CDR1 and CDR2: DFQATT and SNEGSKA (reference sequence). The CDR3 consists of 12 residues. V gave up 5 bases and J gave up 8 bases; unmatched junction bases: 5. The CDR3 region is CSAAGTRHEQFF. The CDR3, as DNA: TGCAGTGCTGCCGGGACTAGACATGAGCAGTTCTTC.

This clonotype turned up a few times. DNA of the CDR3: TGTGCCAGCAGTGAAGCTGTGGGGGGCAATGAGCAGTTCTTC. As protein: CASSEAVGGNEQFF. The rearrangement joins TRBV6-4 to TRBJ2-1, with D perhaps TRBD2 (6 bases). Trimming left V 3 bases short and J 6 bases short, with 12 bases between. The germline gives CDR1 MRHNA, CDR2 SNTAGT. The CDR3 covers 14 residues.

This clonotype occurred a few times. This chain links TRBV18 with TRBJ2-1; 10 nucleotides agree with TRBD2. The trim removed 2 bases at V and 9 bases at J, leaving 10 bases unmatched. CDR1 is KGHSH, CDR2 LQKENI, per germline. This CDR3 is 16 amino acids long. The CDR3 here is CASSPSLAGDGSEQFF. The CDR3 nucleotides read TGTGCCAGCTCACCATCTCTAGCGGGAGACGGCAGTGAGCAGTTCTTC. The entire variable domain, with the rest obtained from reference TRBV18 and TRBJ2-1, is as follows: NAGVMQNPRHLVRRRGQEARLRCSPMKGHSHVYWYRQLPEEGLKFMVYLQKENIIDESGMPKERFSAEFPKEGPSILRIQQVVRGDSAAYFCASSPSLAGDGSEQFFGPGTRLTVL.

In its sample, this clonotype was seen a few times. V usage is TRBV5-5 and J usage is TRBJ2-7, with 7 bases that match TRBD1. There are 13 residues in the CDR3. The germline V gene has CDR1 SGHKS and CDR2 YYEKEE (reference sequence). With 5 bases clipped from V and 5 bases from J, the junction kept 7 bases outside the gene matches. CDR3 DNA sequence: TGTGCCAGCAGTGAACAGGGGCAGAACGAGCAGTACTTC. This gives the protein CASSEQGQNEQYF.

This clonotype has just a few counts. The chain combines TRBV7-2 with TRBJ2-3, with D possibly being TRBD1 (5 bases). Trimming took off 1 base at V and 7 bases at J, with 9 bases between the two ends. CDR1 SGHTA and CDR2 FQGNSA come from the germline V gene. This CDR3 contains 13 residues. CDR3 coding DNA: TGTGCCAGCAGCTTAGAGGGGTTTAATACGCAGTATTTT. It is translated as CASSLEGFNTQYF.

By sample fraction, this clonotype is medium-sized (0.01 to 0.1%). This chain uses TRBV11-3 with TRBJ2-1, with no clear D. Between the trimmed V and J ends, which lost 7 bases and 4 bases, there was a span of 17 bases. The germline gives CDR1 SGHNT, CDR2 YENEEA. This CDR3 has 15 amino acids. CDR3 bases: TGTGCCAGCAACCGAATCGGACCTAATTACAATGAGCAGTTCTTC. Its translation is CASNRIGPNYNEQFF.

This clonotype was seen just once. The chain has TRBV27 and TRBJ2-7; TRBD1 agrees at 7 bases. The J segment lost 8 bases and the V segment lost 5 bases, leaving 12 bases of the junction unmatched. In germline, CDR1 is MNHEY, CDR2 SMNVEV (reference sequence). The CDR3 sequence is 14 residues long. The CDR3 reads CASSTGTEASKQYF. The DNA of the CDR3 is TGTGCCAGCAGTACCGGGACAGAAGCTTCTAAGCAGTACTTC.

This chain links TRBV11-3 with TRBJ2-6; maybe TRBD1 (6 bases). The V gene lost 4 bases and the J gene lost 0 bases, with 13 bases spanning the gap. This CDR3 comprises 17 residues. CDR1 and CDR2 from the germline V gene are SGHNT and YENEEA. CDR3 nucleotides: TGTGCCAGCAGCTACAAGGACAGTCTCTCTGGGGCCAACGTCCTGACTTTC. Amino acid sequence: CASSYKDSLSGANVLTF.

In this sample, this clonotype is medium-sized (0.01 to 0.1%). The CDR3 region is CASSPRGQPHTGELFF. The CDR3 DNA is TGTGCCAGTAGCCCCCGGGGACAGCCGCACACCGGGGAGCTGTTTTTT. The V call is TRBV19, the J call TRBJ2-2; 7 nucleotides agree with TRBD1. Germline V gene data show CDR1 as LNHDA and CDR2 as SQIVND (reference sequence). The CDR3 covers 16 residues. Trimming removed 6 bases from V and 3 bases from J; junction bases left unmatched: 10.

This clonotype occurred a few times. The chain joins TRBV7-9 to TRBJ2-6; tentative D call: TRBD1 (6 bases). The CDR3 runs to 18 residues. V gave up 5 bases and J gave up 0 bases, with 17 bases separating them. The germline CDR1 and CDR2 sequences are SEHNR and FQNEAQ (reference sequence). This chain's CDR3 is CASSDIPGQNSGANVLTF. CDR3 nucleotide sequence: TGTGCCAGCAGCGACATCCCGGGACAAAACTCTGGGGCCAACGTCCTGACTTTC.

This clonotype was counted only a few times. The rearrangement links TRBV5-1 to TRBJ2-2; no clear D gene. The V end was cut by 2 bases, the J end by 8 bases, with 7 bases between. This CDR3 region has 12 residues. The germline gives CDR1 SGHRS, CDR2 YFSETQ. This CDR3 reads CASSFSKGELFF. The CDR3 nucleotides are TGCGCCAGCAGCTTTTCAAAAGGGGAGCTGTTTTTT.